The rows below give T cell receptor beta chains drawn from one sample of a study of T cells after yellow fever vaccination. In TCRdb, the 5' RACE reads were re-called with MiXCR into one record per CDR3 protein. The data show some 110,000 distinct CDR3 sequences, around 7.4% seen once. Sequences were derived from CD4+ T cells sorted from PBMCs, sampled roughly 10 days after the first yellow fever vaccination. Receptors were obtained from a man aged 18-30 years who received the YFV17D yellow fever vaccine. The CDR3 runs from the conserved cysteine through the conserved F or W. The D gene is left open where the match is weak. Rows may omit the clone size; those that give it use once, few, many or a size class.

size: -; D: -; V: TRBV20-1; J: TRBJ1-1; CDR3: CSATGDTEAFF; DNA: TGCAGTGCTACAGGGGACACTGAAGCTTTCTTT
size: many; D: -; V: TRBV30; J: TRBJ2-2; CDR3: CAWRGPGVELFF; DNA: TGTGCCTGGAGGGGACCCGGGGTGGAGCTGTTTTTT
size: many; D: -; V: TRBV7-3; J: TRBJ1-3; CDR3: CASSLNHLGAGNTIYF; DNA: TGTGCCAGCAGCTTAAATCACTTGGGGGCTGGAAACACCATATATTTT
size: -; D: -; V: TRBV20-1; J: TRBJ1-5; CDR3: CSARGGPKQPQHF; DNA: TGCAGTGCTAGAGGGGGTCCGAAGCAGCCCCAGCATTTT
size: many; D: -; V: TRBV12-5; J: TRBJ2-6; CDR3: CASGLPATGSGANVLTF; DNA: TGTGCTAGTGGTTTGCCCGCGACAGGCTCTGGGGCCAACGTCCTGACTTTC
size: -; D: TRBD1; V: TRBV19; J: TRBJ2-2; CDR3: CASTPGQGSTGTGELFF; DNA: TGTGCCAGTACCCCGGGACAGGGTTCGACGGGCACCGGGGAGCTGTTTTTT
size: many; D: -; V: TRBV20-1; J: TRBJ2-1; CDR3: CSAGTPNEQFF; DNA: TGCAGTGCTGGGACTCCCAATGAGCAGTTCTTC
size: -; D: TRBD1; V: TRBV7-2; J: TRBJ2-7; CDR3: CASSHEPTGQGSHEQYF; DNA: TGTGCCAGCAGCCATGAACCCACCGGACAGGGCTCACACGAGCAGTACTTC
size: many; D: -; V: TRBV5-1; J: TRBJ2-2; CDR3: CASSLAPTGSGELFF; DNA: TGCGCCAGCAGCTTGGCCCCTACTGGGTCCGGGGAGCTGTTTTTT
size: many; D: -; V: TRBV10-3; J: TRBJ2-1; CDR3: CAISDGGVTYNEQFF; DNA: TGTGCCATCAGTGACGGCGGGGTAACCTACAATGAGCAGTTCTTC
size: many; D: -; V: TRBV6-5; J: TRBJ2-5; CDR3: CASSYSKDPRKQETQYF; DNA: TGTGCCAGCAGTTACTCGAAAGATCCCAGAAAACAAGAGACCCAGTACTTC
size: -; D: -; V: TRBV6-1; J: TRBJ2-3; CDR3: CASSLNREWGTDTQYF; DNA: TGTGCCAGCAGTCTAAACAGGGAATGGGGCACAGATACGCAGTATTTT
size: many; D: -; V: TRBV20-1; J: TRBJ1-5; CDR3: CSARGQGPRKHF; DNA: TGCAGTGCTAGAGGGCAGGGGCCCCGAAAGCATTTT
size: few; D: -; V: TRBV18; J: TRBJ2-7; CDR3: CASSPRVADLDEQYF; DNA: TGTGCCAGCTCACCCAGGGTAGCCGATCTCGACGAGCAGTACTTC
size: few; D: -; V: TRBV30; J: TRBJ2-5; CDR3: CAWSRGKTQYF; DNA: TGTGCCTGGAGCAGGGGCAAGACCCAGTACTTC
size: many; D: -; V: TRBV12-3/TRBV12-4; J: TRBJ2-6; CDR3: CASSALGANVLTF; DNA: TGTGCCAGCTCTGCCCTGGGGGCCAACGTCCTGACTTTC
size: -; D: -; V: TRBV7-3; J: TRBJ2-5; CDR3: CASSLSRATQETQYF; DNA: TGTGCCAGCAGCTTATCTAGGGCCACTCAAGAGACCCAGTACTTC
size: -; D: -; V: TRBV5-1; J: TRBJ2-5; CDR3: CASSWPVGEETQYF; DNA: TGCGCCAGCAGCTGGCCCGTAGGCGAAGAGACCCAGTACTTC
size: many; D: -; V: TRBV11-1; J: TRBJ2-1; CDR3: CASSKGGYNEQFF; DNA: TGTGCCAGCAGTAAGGGGGGCTACAATGAGCAGTTCTTC
size: many; D: TRBD1; V: TRBV24-1; J: TRBJ2-5; CDR3: CATSDLLLQGLILETQYF; DNA: TGTGCCACCAGTGATTTGTTGCTACAGGGGCTCATCCTGGAGACCCAGTACTTC
size: many; D: TRBD1; V: TRBV11-1; J: TRBJ2-5; CDR3: CASSPGQPVRGGQETQYF; DNA: TGTGCCAGCAGCCCGGGACAGCCGGTCCGAGGGGGCCAAGAGACCCAGTACTTC
size: few; D: -; V: TRBV20-1; J: TRBJ1-2; CDR3: CSARTVPYGYTF; DNA: TGCAGTGCTAGGACCGTACCGTATGGCTACACCTTC
size: -; D: TRBD1; V: TRBV3-1; J: TRBJ2-5; CDR3: CASSEKDRAFGETQYF; DNA: TGTGCCAGCAGCGAGAAGGACAGGGCTTTTGGAGAGACCCAGTACTTC
size: many; D: -; V: TRBV12-3/TRBV12-4; J: TRBJ1-1; CDR3: CASSLTQGMNTEAFF; DNA: TGTGCCAGCAGTTTAACGCAGGGCATGAACACTGAAGCTTTCTTT
size: many; D: -; V: TRBV7-2; J: TRBJ2-1; CDR3: CASSFGSSSYNEQFF; DNA: TGTGCCAGCAGCTTCGGGTCGAGCTCCTACAATGAGCAGTTCTTC
size: many; D: -; V: TRBV15; J: TRBJ2-3; CDR3: CATSRPNQGDTQYF; DNA: TGTGCCACCAGCAGACCCAATCAGGGGGATACGCAGTATTTT
size: many; D: -; V: TRBV4-2; J: TRBJ1-6; CDR3: CASSQDGGNYNSPLHF; DNA: TGTGCCAGCAGCCAAGACGGGGGGAATTATAATTCACCCCTCCACTTT
size: many; D: -; V: TRBV28; J: TRBJ2-3; CDR3: CASSSAGERSDTQYF; DNA: TGTGCCAGCAGTAGTGCAGGGGAGAGATCAGATACGCAGTATTTT
size: many; D: TRBD2; V: TRBV6-2/TRBV6-3; J: TRBJ2-1; CDR3: CASIWGGSLNEQFF; DNA: TGTGCCAGCATTTGGGGGGGATCGCTCAATGAGCAGTTCTTC
size: few; D: -; V: TRBV7-8; J: TRBJ1-6; CDR3: CASSYVTGYNSPLHF; DNA: TGTGCCAGCAGCTACGTCACAGGGTATAATTCACCCCTCCACTTT
size: many; D: -; V: TRBV6-5; J: TRBJ1-1; CDR3: CATSPNRNTEAFF; DNA: TGTGCCACCTCACCCAACAGGAACACTGAAGCTTTCTTT
size: -; D: -; V: TRBV5-5; J: TRBJ1-2; CDR3: CASSFDGTKGYGYTF; DNA: TGTGCCAGCAGCTTTGACGGGACCAAGGGCTATGGCTACACCTTC
size: many; D: TRBD1; V: TRBV12-3/TRBV12-4; J: TRBJ1-2; CDR3: CASNNRGQGYTF; DNA: TGTGCCAGCAATAACAGGGGGCAAGGCTACACCTTC
size: many; D: -; V: TRBV25-1; J: TRBJ2-5; CDR3: CASSENLAKTQYF; DNA: TGTGCCAGCAGTGAAAATCTGGCAAAGACCCAGTACTTC
size: many; D: -; V: TRBV9; J: TRBJ1-6; CDR3: CASSVDLGSHRPLHF; DNA: TGTGCCAGCAGCGTAGACTTGGGGAGTCATCGACCCCTCCACTTT
size: few; D: -; V: TRBV9; J: TRBJ1-1; CDR3: CASSIDLTPTEAFF; DNA: TGTGCCAGCAGCATTGACCTGACCCCCACTGAAGCTTTCTTT
size: many; D: TRBD1; V: TRBV5-6; J: TRBJ2-1; CDR3: CASSLKDRVTNEQFF; DNA: TGTGCCAGCAGCTTGAAGGACAGGGTCACCAATGAGCAGTTCTTC
size: many; D: TRBD2; V: TRBV9; J: TRBJ2-1; CDR3: CASSSRLAGVEKQFF; DNA: TGTGCCAGCAGCAGTAGACTAGCGGGAGTTGAGAAGCAGTTCTTC
size: few; D: TRBD2; V: TRBV5-8; J: TRBJ2-1; CDR3: CASSPASGGAGLNEQFF; DNA: TGTGCCAGCAGCCCCGCTAGCGGGGGGGCCGGGTTGAATGAGCAGTTCTTC
size: many; D: TRBD1; V: TRBV7-2; J: TRBJ2-5; CDR3: CASSLVRDRAETQYF; DNA: TGTGCCAGCAGCTTAGTCCGGGACAGGGCGGAGACCCAGTACTTC
size: many; D: TRBD1; V: TRBV6-2/TRBV6-3; J: TRBJ1-5; CDR3: CASKGDRTRNQPQHF; DNA: TGTGCCAGCAAGGGGGACAGAACTCGCAATCAGCCCCAGCATTTT
size: many; D: -; V: TRBV20-1; J: TRBJ2-1; CDR3: CSATIGGGAANEQFF; DNA: TGCAGTGCTACTATAGGTGGCGGGGCCGCAAATGAGCAGTTCTTC
size: many; D: -; V: TRBV12-3/TRBV12-4; J: TRBJ1-5; CDR3: CASSYGSNQPQHF; DNA: TGTGCCAGCAGTTACGGATCGAATCAGCCCCAGCATTTT
size: many; D: -; V: TRBV10-3; J: TRBJ2-5; CDR3: CAIRDKQETQYF; DNA: TGTGCCATCAGGGACAAACAAGAGACCCAGTACTTC
size: many; D: -; V: TRBV6-2/TRBV6-3; J: TRBJ1-5; CDR3: CASSYGISNQPQHF; DNA: TGTGCCAGCAGTTACGGCATCAGCAATCAGCCCCAGCATTTT
size: many; D: TRBD1; V: TRBV7-9; J: TRBJ2-5; CDR3: CASSLAFGTGSQETQYF; DNA: TGTGCCAGCAGCTTAGCGTTCGGGACAGGGAGCCAAGAGACCCAGTACTTC
size: many; D: -; V: TRBV28; J: TRBJ1-1; CDR3: CASSSDALAFF; DNA: TGTGCCAGCAGTTCGGACGCTCTAGCTTTCTTT
size: few; D: TRBD2; V: TRBV4-3; J: TRBJ2-3; CDR3: CASSQGGTRTDTQYF; DNA: TGCGCCAGCAGCCAAGGCGGGACTAGGACAGATACGCAGTATTTT
size: many; D: TRBD1; V: TRBV9; J: TRBJ1-1; CDR3: CASSGDSGNTEAFF; DNA: TGTGCCAGCAGCGGGGACAGTGGTAACACTGAAGCTTTCTTT
size: -; D: -; V: TRBV7-2; J: TRBJ2-7; CDR3: CASTRFGTYEQYF; DNA: TGTGCCAGCACCCGGTTCGGGACCTACGAGCAGTACTTC
size: many; D: -; V: TRBV20-1; J: TRBJ2-5; CDR3: CSAETGTLEETQYF; DNA: TGCAGTGCGGAGACCGGGACACTCGAAGAGACCCAGTACTTC
size: many; D: -; V: TRBV15; J: TRBJ2-3; CDR3: CATRGGNRALTDTQYF; DNA: TGTGCCACCAGGGGGGGCAACAGGGCCCTCACAGATACGCAGTATTTT
size: many; D: -; V: TRBV7-2; J: TRBJ2-5; CDR3: CASSRRGGIETQYF; DNA: TGTGCCAGCAGCCGAAGGGGGGGGATAGAGACCCAGTACTTC